One and the same sample provided the 10 T cell receptor beta chains below, sequenced in a study of cytomegalovirus exposure and HLA in healthy donors. PCR amplification relied on 60 Vbeta primers (plus 13 Jbeta primers). Only in-frame clones appear in the TCRdb table, and some are missing; sequencing was by immunoSEQ multiplex PCR. The sample has about 120,000 clones; about three quarters are singletons. Sequencing input: PBMCs. These receptors all come from a woman aged 40 to 49 in good health and CMV-seropositive.

This clone was found once. The chain has TRBV6-1 and TRBJ1-5; the D is unclear. Germline loops: CDR1 MNHNS, CDR2 SASEGT. The CDR3 spans 15 residues. Trimming stripped 0 bases from V and 0 bases from J, with 6 bases between. This CDR3 is CASSEAGVSNQPQHF. The CDR3 region has the DNA TGTGCCAGCAGTGAAGCAGGAGTTAGCAATCAGCCCCAGCATTTT.

The chain uses TRBV18 and TRBJ2-5; tentative D call: TRBD2 (6 bases). Per the germline V gene, CDR1 is KGHSH and CDR2 is LQKENI. CDR3 length: 15 residues. The V end lost 3 bases, the J end lost 1 base, and 12 bases lay between the germline ends. The CDR3 nucleotides read TGTGCCAGCTCACCTAGGCGGGACCTCCAAGAGACCCAGTACTTC. Translated: CASSPRRDLQETQYF. Full variable domain (outside the CDR3, taken from reference TRBV18 and TRBJ2-5): NAGVMQNPRHLVRRRGQEARLRCSPMKGHSHVYWYRQLPEEGLKFMVYLQKENIIDESGMPKERFSAEFPKEGPSILRIQQVVRGDSAAYFCASSPRRDLQETQYFGPGTRLLVL.

The V and J genes are TRBV5-1 and TRBJ2-5, with a weak D call TRBD2 (6 bases). Trimming pared 0 bases from V and 5 bases from J, leaving 17 bases between. Germline V gives CDR1 SGHRS, CDR2 YFSETQ. The CDR3 runs to 16 residues. CDR3 loop: CASSLAEAGGFETQYF. The CDR3 region has the DNA TGCGCCAGCAGCTTGGCGGAGGCAGGAGGGTTCGAGACCCAGTACTTC. The entire variable domain, with the rest obtained from reference TRBV5-1 and TRBJ2-5, is as follows: KAGVTQTPRYLIKTRGQQVTLSCSPISGHRSVSWYQQTPGQGLQFLFEYFSETQRNKGNFPGRFSGRQFSNSRSEMNVSTLELGDSALYLCASSLAEAGGFETQYFGPGTRLLVL.

This clone appeared once. The V call is TRBV7-2, the J call TRBJ1-2; possibly TRBD1 for D (5 bases). V was trimmed by 7 bases and J by 4 bases, leaving 16 bases between them. The germline V gene has CDR1 SGHTA and CDR2 FQGNSA. This CDR3 is 14 amino acids long. CDR3 amino acids: CASTLGLQGYGYTF. CDR3 bases: TGTGCCAGCACCCTTGGCTTGCAGGGCTATGGCTACACCTTC.

The count of this clone is one. The chain is built from TRBV6-6 and TRBJ1-4; D ambiguous. This CDR3 contains 13 residues. Germline V gives CDR1 MNHNY, CDR2 SVGAGI (reference sequence). Deletions cut 8 bases from V and 6 bases from J, with 13 bases between. CDR3 coding DNA: TGTGCCAGCTCTCCCCTCCGGGATGAAAAACTGTTTTTT. It specifies CASSPLRDEKLFF.

This clone was seen a few times. This chain connects TRBV4-1 to TRBJ2-7, with D perhaps TRBD1 (6 bases). V was shortened by 3 bases and J by 1 base, with 22 bases between the two germline ends. CDR3 length: 18 amino acids. Germline CDR1 and CDR2: MGHRA and YSYEKL. CDR3 residues: CASSQSGAAGIGSYEQYF. In DNA, the CDR3 is TGCGCCAGCAGCCAGTCAGGGGCGGCAGGGATTGGGTCCTACGAGCAGTACTTC.

The chain has TRBV9 and TRBJ1-5; D is unclear. The germline CDR1 and CDR2 sequences are SGDLS and YYNGEE. Trimming cost V 4 bases and J 9 bases, with 20 bases left between them. The CDR3 extends over 15 amino acids. CDR3 protein: CASSQFEGLYWPQHF. The CDR3 DNA reads TGTGCCAGCAGCCAGTTTGAGGGCCTGTATTGGCCCCAGCATTTT.

This clone was counted only a few times. The rearrangement links TRBV6-5 to TRBJ1-4; D call uncertain. Between the trimmed V and J ends, which lost 6 bases and 3 bases, there was a span of 14 bases. The germline gives CDR1 MNHEY, CDR2 SVGAGI. This CDR3 is built from 15 residues. The CDR3 bases are TGTGCCAGCAGCCCCTCGATGAGAGCTAATGAAAAACTGTTTTTT. Protein product: CASSPSMRANEKLFF.

The chain employs TRBV14 and TRBJ1-4, with D unclear. The CDR3 contains 14 residues. The V gene's germline CDR1 is SGHDN and CDR2 FVKESK. V was shortened by 4 bases and J by 5 bases, with 11 bases between the two germline ends. The CDR3 nucleotides read TGTGCCAGCAGCCGTCGGGGTCTAAATGAAAAACTGTTTTTT. Its translation is CASSRRGLNEKLFF.

J is TRBJ1-1 and V is TRBV5-1, with D possibly TRBD1 on 6 matching bases. The CDR3 contains 16 residues. Deletions cut 1 base from V and 1 base from J, with 14 bases between. The germline V gene has CDR1 SGHRS and CDR2 YFSETQ. CDR3 sequence reads: CASSLNPGVRNTEAFF. The CDR3 nucleotides read TGCGCCAGCAGCTTGAATCCAGGGGTCAGGAACACTGAAGCTTTCTTT.